One and the same sample provided the 26 T cell receptor beta chains below, sequenced in a study of T cell responses to AZD1222 COVID-19 vaccine. Produced via immunoSEQ multiplex PCR; TCRdb's table is partial and in-frame only. The sample includes about 200,000 clones, more than 85% of them seen just once. The sample here was peripheral blood, taken 28 days after the second AZD1222 dose. These receptors were taken from an adult who received the AZD1222 COVID-19 vaccine.

V and J are TRBV6-5 and TRBJ2-1; no definite D call. This CDR3 is built from 15 residues. From germline, CDR1 is MNHEY and CDR2 SVGAGI. Trimming removed 5 bases at V and 4 bases at J, with 15 bases between. CDR3 sequence: CASSPRASFYNEQFF. The CDR3 DNA reads as TGTGCCAGCAGTCCAAGAGCCTCTTTTTACAATGAGCAGTTCTTC.

The chain employs TRBV7-8 and TRBJ1-4; D perhaps matches TRBD1 (6 bases). CDR1 and CDR2 from the germline V gene are SGHVS and FQNEAQ. V dropped 7 bases and J dropped 5 bases, with 14 bases sitting between them. The CDR3 sequence is 14 residues long. The CDR3 DNA sequence: TGTGCCAGCAACGAGGGGACAAGAAATGAAAAACTGTTTTTT. It specifies CASNEGTRNEKLFF.

The DNA for the CDR3 is TGTGCCAGCAGTTACAGTGTTAACAGGGCTCAGCCCCAGCATTTT. It translates to CASSYSVNRAQPQHF. V gene TRBV6-2 or TRBV6-3 combines with J gene TRBJ1-5; D is possibly TRBD1 (6 bases). This CDR3 region has 15 residues. The germline V gene encodes CDR1 MNHEY and CDR2 SVGEGT. V was clipped by 2 bases and J by 6 bases, with 14 bases between them.

The rearrangement joins TRBV7-2 to TRBJ1-3; no firm D call. Germline V gene data show CDR1 as SGHTA and CDR2 as FQGNSA. The CDR3 has 16 residues. The ends were cut back, 1 base at V and 1 base at J, with 11 bases in the middle. The CDR3 loop reads CASSLVLGGSGNTIYF. The DNA of the CDR3 is TGTGCCAGCAGCTTAGTGTTGGGAGGGTCTGGAAACACCATATATTTT.

This rearrangement joins TRBV11-2 to TRBJ2-5, with 9 positions matching TRBD2. Trimming at V came to 2 bases and at J to 2 bases, leaving 6 bases not matched to a gene. The germline CDR1 and CDR2 sequences are SGHAT and FQNNGV. The CDR3 consists of 16 residues. The CDR3 loop reads CASSLTAGGLQETQYF. CDR3 nucleotides: TGTGCCAGCAGCTTAACGGCGGGAGGGTTGCAAGAGACCCAGTACTTC.

This chain links TRBV5-6 with TRBJ2-3, with 9 bases that match TRBD1. Trimming removed 4 bases from V and 4 bases from J; junction bases left unmatched: 16. CDR3 length: 18 residues. CDR1 is SGHDT and CDR2 is YYEEEE in the germline V gene. The CDR3 reads CASSPWPLLGQGADTQYF. The CDR3, as DNA: TGTGCCAGCAGCCCATGGCCCCTCCTGGGACAGGGAGCAGATACGCAGTATTTT.

This chain uses TRBV5-8 with TRBJ2-2, with 7 nucleotides matching TRBD2. Germline values: CDR1 SGHTS, CDR2 YDEGEE. The CDR3 sequence is 18 residues long. V trimming: 3 bases; J trimming: 2 bases; junction bases outside the gene matches: 13. The CDR3 spells CASSSVIGSGHNTGELFF. CDR3 coding DNA: TGTGCCAGCAGCTCGGTTATTGGTAGCGGGCATAACACCGGGGAGCTGTTTTTT. Using reference TRBV5-8 and TRBJ2-2 for the parts outside the CDR3, the full variable domain is EAGVTQSPTHLIKTRGQQATLRCSPISGHTSVYWYQQALGLGLQFLLWYDEGEERNRGNFPPRFSGRQFPNYSSELNVNALELEDSALYLCASSSVIGSGHNTGELFFGEGSRLTVL.

This chain uses TRBV6-4 with TRBJ2-1, with 13 positions matching TRBD2. CDR3 length equals 16 residues. V was clipped by 5 bases and J by 0 bases; unmatched bases: 1. The germline gives CDR1 MRHNA, CDR2 SNTAGT. CDR3 DNA: TGTGCCAGCAGTAGGACTAGCGGGAGCTCCTACAATGAGCAGTTCTTC. Encoded protein: CASSRTSGSSYNEQFF.

The J gene is TRBJ2-7, the V gene TRBV11-3; D may correspond to TRBD1 or TRBD2 (5 bases each). This CDR3 spans 15 amino acids. The germline V gene has CDR1 SGHNT and CDR2 YENEEA. Trimming stripped 5 bases from V and 5 bases from J, with 19 bases between. CDR3 sequence reads: CASSPMWSGTHEQYF. DNA for the CDR3: TGTGCCAGCAGCCCCATGTGGTCGGGGACGCACGAGCAGTACTTC.

Only a few counts were recorded for this clone. The chain carries TRBV4-1 and TRBJ1-2; D uncertain. Germline CDR1 reads MGHRA; CDR2 reads YSYEKL. The germline V and J ends were trimmed by 4 bases and 3 bases, with 12 bases remaining between them. The CDR3 sequence is 14 residues long. The CDR3 sequence is CASSPLASDYGYTF. The CDR3 DNA is TGCGCCAGCAGCCCGCTAGCTTCAGACTATGGCTACACCTTC.

The chain has TRBV29-1 and TRBJ2-7, with D perhaps matching TRBD1 (6 bases). V gave up 5 bases and J gave up 1 base, with 9 bases separating them. Germline V lookup: CDR1 SQVTM, CDR2 ANQGSEA. This CDR3 is built from 12 residues. The CDR3 sequence: CSVLGASYEQYF. The CDR3 coding sequence is TGCAGCGTTCTGGGGGCTTCCTACGAGCAGTACTTC.

V usage is TRBV7-9 and J usage is TRBJ2-3; D is ambiguous. V gave up 7 bases and J gave up 4 bases, with 18 bases separating them. CDR3 length: 15 residues. CDR1 and CDR2 from the germline V gene are SEHNR and FQNEAQ (reference sequence). CDR3 amino acids: CASTALGPLSDTQYF. The CDR3 DNA reads as TGTGCCAGCACCGCCCTCGGTCCGTTATCAGATACGCAGTATTTT.

This clone was counted a few times. The chain uses TRBV27 and TRBJ2-3, with unresolved D. The CDR3 is 13 amino acids. Germline V gene data show CDR1 as MNHEY and CDR2 as SMNVEV (reference sequence). The V end lost 3 bases, the J end lost 6 bases, and 10 bases lay between the germline ends. In DNA, the CDR3 is TGTGCCAGCAGTTTTGATCCGGGTGATACGCAGTATTTT. Translated, it gives CASSFDPGDTQYF.

The chain joins TRBV24-1 to TRBJ1-5; no definite D call. The CDR3 is 15 amino acids. V lost 8 bases, J lost 0 bases, and 13 bases lay in between. From germline, CDR1 is KGHDR and CDR2 SFDVKD. This CDR3 is CATIAVGVSNQPQHF. The DNA of the CDR3 is TGTGCCACCATTGCAGTGGGAGTTAGCAATCAGCCCCAGCATTTT.

This clone has just one count. This chain links TRBV7-8 with TRBJ2-1; weak D call: TRBD2 (5 bases). Germline V gene data show CDR1 as SGHVS and CDR2 as FQNEAQ. The germline V and J ends were trimmed by 2 bases and 6 bases, with 17 bases remaining between them. The CDR3 totals 16 residues. CDR3 in amino acids: CASSLSFASFRNEQFF. The DNA for the CDR3 is TGTGCCAGCAGCTTATCCTTCGCTAGCTTCCGCAATGAGCAGTTCTTC.

This rearrangement joins TRBV7-2 to TRBJ2-7; 8 nucleotides match TRBD1. The CDR3 consists of 14 residues. The J segment lost 6 bases and the V segment lost 0 bases, leaving 4 bases of the junction unmatched. The germline gives CDR1 SGHTA, CDR2 FQGNSA. The CDR3 DNA reads TGTGCCAGCAGCTTAGCGGACAGGGCGCGCGAGCAGTACTTC. Residues: CASSLADRAREQYF.

The rearrangement uses TRBV7-2 and TRBJ2-7; a weak D match, TRBD1 (6 bases). Germline lookup yields CDR1 SGHTA and CDR2 FQGNSA. V lost 1 base and J 3 bases, leaving 19 bases between the germline ends. This CDR3 has 17 residues. CDR3 amino acids: CASSLGPASTGIYEQYF. CDR3 DNA sequence: TGTGCCAGCAGCTTAGGGCCCGCCTCAACAGGGATCTACGAGCAGTACTTC. The complete variable domain, with remaining parts taken from reference TRBV7-2 and TRBJ2-7, reads GAGVSQSPSNKVTEKGKDVELRCDPISGHTALYWYRQSLGQGLEFLIYFQGNSAPDKSGLPSDRFSAERTGGSVSTLTIQRTQQEDSAVYLCASSLGPASTGIYEQYFGPGTRLTVT.

This chain uses TRBV2 with TRBJ2-1, with 10 bases aligning to TRBD2. Trimming removed 5 bases from V and 4 bases from J; junction bases left unmatched: 5. This CDR3 is built from 15 residues. Per germline, CDR1 SNHLY and CDR2 FYNNEI. The CDR3 coding sequence is TGTGCCAGCAGTAGGTCAGCGGGAGGGTACAATGAGCAGTTCTTC. The encoded protein is CASSRSAGGYNEQFF.

CDR3 nucleotides: TGTGCCAGCAGTTTTGGTGGGGAGGGTGAAAAACTGTTTTTT. This codes for CASSFGGEGEKLFF. The chain carries TRBV28 and TRBJ1-4; D not certain. The CDR3 has 14 amino acids. CDR1 and CDR2 from the germline V gene are MDHEN and SYDVKM. Trimming removed 3 bases at V and 7 bases at J, with 12 bases between.

This chain joins TRBV5-6 and TRBJ2-7, with 7 bases aligning to TRBD1. After removal of 5 bases from V and 7 bases from J, the junction contained 12 bases not matched to a gene. The CDR3 is 14 residues long. Germline loops: CDR1 SGHDT, CDR2 YYEEEE. CDR3 loop: CASRTGQYISEQYF. Here the CDR3 DNA reads TGTGCCAGCAGGACGGGACAGTATATTTCAGAGCAGTACTTC.

This chain links TRBV27 with TRBJ2-7, with D maybe TRBD2 (6 bases). Germline CDR1 and CDR2: MNHEY and SMNVEV (reference sequence). Trimming took off 0 bases at V and 7 bases at J, with 10 bases between the two ends. This CDR3 has 13 residues. CDR3 in DNA: TGTGCCAGCAGTTTATCGCGGGGACTGGAGCAGTACTTC. Its protein product is CASSLSRGLEQYF.

This sequence joins TRBV30 and TRBJ2-1; D unresolved. V lost 3 bases and J lost 9, with 15 bases in between. CDR3 length: 13 amino acids. Germline CDR1 GTSNPN, CDR2 SVGIG (reference sequence). CDR3 in amino acids: CAWSGPYLGEQFF. In nucleotides, the CDR3 is TGTGCCTGGAGCGGTCCCTATCTGGGTGAGCAGTTCTTC. The full variable domain, completed using reference TRBV30 and TRBJ2-1, is SQTIHQWPATLVQPVGSPLSLECTVEGTSNPNLYWYRQAAGRGLQLLFYSVGIGQISSEVPQNLSASRPQDRQFILSSKKLLLSDSGFYLCAWSGPYLGEQFFGPGTRLTVL.

The chain combines TRBV3-1 (or the pseudogene TRBV3-2) with TRBJ2-7; the D gene is possibly TRBD2 (6 bases). Germline V lookup: CDR1 LGHDT, CDR2 YNNKEL (reference sequence). V was clipped by 4 bases and J by 1 base, with 17 bases between them. This CDR3 is 16 amino acids long. DNA of the CDR3: TGTGCCAGCAGCCCCTGGGTCGGGGAGGTTTCCTACGAGCAGTACTTC. As protein: CASSPWVGEVSYEQYF.

The count of this clone is one. V usage is TRBV11-1 and J usage is TRBJ1-6, with a possible D match to TRBD1 (5 bases). Germline V gives CDR1 SGHAT, CDR2 FQDESV (reference sequence). The length of the CDR3 is 16 residues. The V and J ends lost 5 bases and 6 bases respectively, with 17 bases between them. CDR3 sequence reads: CASSKTRRQLNSPLHF. The CDR3 DNA follows: TGTGCCAGCAGCAAAACTCGAAGACAGCTTAATTCACCCCTCCACTTT.

V usage is TRBV28 and J usage is TRBJ2-6; D gene uncertain. Germline V CDR1 and CDR2: MDHEN, SYDVKM. The length of the CDR3 is 15 residues. Trimming took off 3 bases at V and 1 base at J, with 7 bases between the two ends. The CDR3 DNA reads as TGTGCCAGCAGTTTGTCGGAGTCTGGGGCCAACGTCCTGACTTTC. Its translation: CASSLSESGANVLTF.

The V gene is TRBV19, the J gene TRBJ2-1; no reliable D call. This CDR3 is 13 amino acids long. CDR1 LNHDA and CDR2 SQIVND come from the germline V gene (reference sequence). V shed 7 bases and J shed 3 bases, with 10 bases lying between them. CDR3 loop: CASMQGLYNEQFF. In nucleotides, the CDR3 is TGTGCCAGTATGCAAGGGCTCTACAATGAGCAGTTCTTC.